The 2 T cell receptor beta chains listed next were all sequenced from one sample in a study of cytomegalovirus exposure and HLA in healthy donors. Primers for the PCR totalled 60 Vbeta and 13 Jbeta. The protocol was immunoSEQ multiplex PCR, while the TCRdb copy is restricted to in-frame clones and leaves out a portion. The table includes around 99,000 clones, about four fifths detected once. Specimen: PBMCs. These receptors came from a woman in her 30s in good health and CMV-seronegative.

The gene calls are TRBV7-2 and TRBJ2-3, with D possibly TRBD2 on 5 matching bases. The V end lost 8 bases, the J end lost 7 bases, and 13 bases lay between the germline ends. Germline CDR1 and CDR2: SGHTA and FQGNSA. The CDR3 runs 12 residues. CDR3 sequence (DNA): TGTGCCAGCGCCCCGCCGGGAAATACGCAGTATTTT. Its translation is CASAPPGNTQYF.

This sequence joins TRBV7-9 and TRBJ1-1; D unresolved. V was clipped by 2 bases and J by 0 bases, with 7 bases between them. The CDR3 length is 14 residues. Germline loops: CDR1 SEHNR, CDR2 FQNEAQ (reference sequence). CDR3 sequence reads: CASSLSQMNTEAFF. DNA of the CDR3: TGTGCCAGCAGCTTATCTCAGATGAACACTGAAGCTTTCTTT.